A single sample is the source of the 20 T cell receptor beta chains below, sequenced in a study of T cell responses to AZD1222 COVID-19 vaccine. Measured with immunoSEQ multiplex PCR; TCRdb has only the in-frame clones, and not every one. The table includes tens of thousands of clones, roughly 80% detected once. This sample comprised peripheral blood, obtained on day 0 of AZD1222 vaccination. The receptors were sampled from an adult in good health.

Written as DNA, the CDR3 is TGTGCCAGCAGTGAGGAATGGGACACTGAAGCTTTCTTT. Translation: CASSEEWDTEAFF. V is TRBV2 and J is TRBJ1-1; D is uncertain. With 3 bases removed from V and 3 bases from J, the gap between germline ends came to 8 bases. CDR1 is SNHLY, CDR2 FYNNEI, per germline. CDR3 length equals 13 residues.

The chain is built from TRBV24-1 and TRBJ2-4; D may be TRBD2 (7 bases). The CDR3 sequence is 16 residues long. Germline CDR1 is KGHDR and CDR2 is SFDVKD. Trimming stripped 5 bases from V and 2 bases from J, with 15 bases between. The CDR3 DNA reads TGTGCCACCAGTGTCTGGGGGGGGCTATCCAAAAACATTCAGTACTTC. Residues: CATSVWGGLSKNIQYF.

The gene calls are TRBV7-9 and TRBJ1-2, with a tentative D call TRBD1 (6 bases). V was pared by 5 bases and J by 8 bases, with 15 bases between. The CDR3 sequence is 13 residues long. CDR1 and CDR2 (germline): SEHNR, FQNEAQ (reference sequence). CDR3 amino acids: CASSLEQGRGYTF. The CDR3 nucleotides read TGTGCCAGCAGCCTGGAACAGGGAAGAGGCTACACCTTC.

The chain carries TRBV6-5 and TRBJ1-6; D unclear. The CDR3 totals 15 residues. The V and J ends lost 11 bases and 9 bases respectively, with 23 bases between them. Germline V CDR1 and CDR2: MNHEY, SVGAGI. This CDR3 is CACKRTGLEFSPLHF. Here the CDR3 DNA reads TGTGCCTGCAAACGGACGGGCCTCGAATTTTCACCCCTCCACTTT.

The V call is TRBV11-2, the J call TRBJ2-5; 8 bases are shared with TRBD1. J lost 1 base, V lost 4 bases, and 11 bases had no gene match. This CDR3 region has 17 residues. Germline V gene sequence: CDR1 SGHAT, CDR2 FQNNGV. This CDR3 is CASSSQGARAIQETQYF. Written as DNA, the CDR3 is TGTGCCAGCAGCTCCCAGGGGGCCAGGGCAATCCAAGAGACCCAGTACTTC.

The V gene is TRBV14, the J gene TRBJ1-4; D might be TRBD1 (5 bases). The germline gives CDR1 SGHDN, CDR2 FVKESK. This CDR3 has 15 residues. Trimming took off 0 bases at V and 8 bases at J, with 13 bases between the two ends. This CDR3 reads CASSQDLGGREKLFF. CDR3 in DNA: TGTGCCAGCAGCCAAGATCTCGGGGGACGCGAAAAACTGTTTTTT.

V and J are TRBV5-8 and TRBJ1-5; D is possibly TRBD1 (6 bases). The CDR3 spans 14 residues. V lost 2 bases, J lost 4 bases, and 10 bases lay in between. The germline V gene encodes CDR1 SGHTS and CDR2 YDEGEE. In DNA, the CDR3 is TGTGCCAGCAGCTTAGGGACAAATAATCAGCCCCAGCATTTT. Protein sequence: CASSLGTNNQPQHF. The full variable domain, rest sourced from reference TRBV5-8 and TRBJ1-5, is EAGVTQSPTHLIKTRGQQATLRCSPISGHTSVYWYQQALGLGLQFLLWYDEGEERNRGNFPPRFSGRQFPNYSSELNVNALELEDSALYLCASSLGTNNQPQHFGDGTRLSIL.

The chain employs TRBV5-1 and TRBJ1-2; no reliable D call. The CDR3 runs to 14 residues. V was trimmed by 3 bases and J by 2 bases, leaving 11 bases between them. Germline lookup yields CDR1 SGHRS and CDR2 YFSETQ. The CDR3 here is CASSSSASNYGYTF. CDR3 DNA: TGCGCCAGCAGCTCCTCTGCATCCAACTATGGCTACACCTTC.

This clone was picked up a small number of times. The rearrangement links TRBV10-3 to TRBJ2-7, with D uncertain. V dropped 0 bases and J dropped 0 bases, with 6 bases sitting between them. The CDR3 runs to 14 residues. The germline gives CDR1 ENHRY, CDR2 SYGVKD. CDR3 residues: CAISESIDSYEQYF. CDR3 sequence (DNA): TGTGCCATCAGTGAGTCGATAGACTCCTACGAGCAGTACTTC.

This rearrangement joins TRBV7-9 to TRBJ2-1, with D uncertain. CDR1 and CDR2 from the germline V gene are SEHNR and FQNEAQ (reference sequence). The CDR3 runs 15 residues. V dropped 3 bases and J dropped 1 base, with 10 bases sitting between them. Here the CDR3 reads CASSFLDFSYNEQFF. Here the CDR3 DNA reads TGTGCCAGCAGCTTTCTCGACTTTTCCTACAATGAGCAGTTCTTC.

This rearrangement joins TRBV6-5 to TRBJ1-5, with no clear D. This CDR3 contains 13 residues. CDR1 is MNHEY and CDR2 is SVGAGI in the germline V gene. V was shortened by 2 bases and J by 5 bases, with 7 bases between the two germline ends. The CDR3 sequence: CASSYGEDQPQHF. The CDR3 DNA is TGTGCCAGCAGTTACGGGGAGGATCAGCCCCAGCATTTT.

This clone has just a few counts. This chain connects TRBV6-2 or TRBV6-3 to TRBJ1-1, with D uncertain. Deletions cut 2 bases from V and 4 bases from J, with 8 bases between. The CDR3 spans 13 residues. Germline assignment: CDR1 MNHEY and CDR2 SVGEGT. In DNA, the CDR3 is TGTGCCAGCAGTTACCCGAAGGGCACTGAAGCTTTCTTT. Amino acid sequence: CASSYPKGTEAFF.

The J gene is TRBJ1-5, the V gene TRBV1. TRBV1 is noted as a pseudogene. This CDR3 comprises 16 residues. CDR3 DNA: TGCACCAGCAGCCAAGATGGGGGGGTTGTTGGCCAGCCCCAGCATTTT. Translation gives CTSSQDGGVVGQPQHF.

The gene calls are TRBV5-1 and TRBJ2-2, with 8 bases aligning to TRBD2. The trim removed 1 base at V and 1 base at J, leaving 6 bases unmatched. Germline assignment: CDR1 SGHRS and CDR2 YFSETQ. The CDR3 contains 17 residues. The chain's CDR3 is CASSLRPAGGNTGELFF. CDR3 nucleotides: TGCGCCAGCAGCTTGCGACCCGCGGGGGGGAACACCGGGGAGCTGTTTTTT.

The CDR3 nucleotides read TGTGCCAGCAGCCTTCACCCGTATAGACTAGCGGGAGATGGCAATGAGCAGTTCTTC. This gives the protein CASSLHPYRLAGDGNEQFF. The chain carries TRBV7-6 and TRBJ2-1; TRBD2 agrees at 12 bases. Germline-derived CDR1 and CDR2 are SGHVS and FNYEAQ. Trimming took 5 bases from V and 6 from J; bases not matched to a gene: 17. The CDR3 covers 19 residues. Full variable domain (missing parts from reference TRBV7-6 and TRBJ2-1): GAGVSQSPRYKVTKRGQDVALRCDPISGHVSLYWYRQALGQGPEFLTYFNYEAQQDKSGLPNDRFSAERPEGSISTLTIQRTEQRDSAMYRCASSLHPYRLAGDGNEQFFGPGTRLTVL.

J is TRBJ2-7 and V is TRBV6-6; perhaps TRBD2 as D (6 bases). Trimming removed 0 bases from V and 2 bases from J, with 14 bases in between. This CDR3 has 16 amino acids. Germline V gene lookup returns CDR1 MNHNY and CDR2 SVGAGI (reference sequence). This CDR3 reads CASSYSIGGGTYEQYF. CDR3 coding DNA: TGTGCCAGCAGTTACTCGATTGGGGGAGGAACCTACGAGCAGTACTTC.

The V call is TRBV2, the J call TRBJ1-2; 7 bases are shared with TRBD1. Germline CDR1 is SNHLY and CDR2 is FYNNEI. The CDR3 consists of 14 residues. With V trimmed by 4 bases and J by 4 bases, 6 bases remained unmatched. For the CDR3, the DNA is TGTGCCAGCAGTGTCGAGGGGGCTACCTATGGCTACACCTTC. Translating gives CASSVEGATYGYTF.

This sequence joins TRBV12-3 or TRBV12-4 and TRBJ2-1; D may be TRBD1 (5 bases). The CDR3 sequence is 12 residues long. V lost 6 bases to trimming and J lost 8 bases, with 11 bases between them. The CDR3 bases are TGTGCCAGCAGCACCTGGGGCTATGAGCAGTTCTTC. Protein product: CASSTWGYEQFF.

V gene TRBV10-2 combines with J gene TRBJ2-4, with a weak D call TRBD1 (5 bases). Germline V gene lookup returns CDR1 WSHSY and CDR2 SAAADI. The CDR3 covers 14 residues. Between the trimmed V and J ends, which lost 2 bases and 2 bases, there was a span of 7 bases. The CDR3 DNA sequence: TGCGCCAGCAGTGAGCAGGGTTCCAAAAACATTCAGTACTTC. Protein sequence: CASSEQGSKNIQYF.

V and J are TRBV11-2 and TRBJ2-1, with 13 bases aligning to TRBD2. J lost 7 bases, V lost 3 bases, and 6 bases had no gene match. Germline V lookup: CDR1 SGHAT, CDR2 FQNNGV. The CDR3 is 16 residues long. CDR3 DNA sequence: TGTGCCAGCAGCTTTTCGACTAGCGGGAGGTCAAATGAGCAGTTCTTC. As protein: CASSFSTSGRSNEQFF.